The sequence of this TCR beta chain was determined in a study of cytomegalovirus exposure and HLA in healthy donors. 60 Vbeta and 13 Jbeta primers were used in PCR. TCRdb's copy holds only in-frame clones and misses some; the assay was immunoSEQ multiplex PCR. The sample lists under 200,000 clones; approximately 88% were seen once. This CDR3 contains 14 residues. Trimming took off 6 bases at V and 3 bases at J, with 14 bases between the two ends. The germline CDR1 and CDR2 sequences are SEHNR and FQNEAQ (reference sequence). Worth noting for this clone: Antigen: not known.

Whereas donors were nominally healthy upon sampling, unrecorded immune exposures were probable. Findings of the study overall: The presence/absence work took it that sequencing depth was about the same across donors. TCR beta chain V- and J-gene trimming was linked, in a later analysis, to a missense variant in DCLRE1C. A prior analysis recorded that most TCR beta V segments were productive about 87% or about 30% of the time.

The rearrangement joins TRBV7-9 to TRBJ2-5; D is possibly TRBD1 (6 bases). The sequencing input was PBMCs. The TCR sequence derives from a woman between 45 and 60 years old in good health and CMV-seropositive. DNA of the CDR3: TGTGCCAGCAGGGCCACAGGGAAAAAAGAGACCCAGTACTTC. This encodes CASRATGKKETQYF.